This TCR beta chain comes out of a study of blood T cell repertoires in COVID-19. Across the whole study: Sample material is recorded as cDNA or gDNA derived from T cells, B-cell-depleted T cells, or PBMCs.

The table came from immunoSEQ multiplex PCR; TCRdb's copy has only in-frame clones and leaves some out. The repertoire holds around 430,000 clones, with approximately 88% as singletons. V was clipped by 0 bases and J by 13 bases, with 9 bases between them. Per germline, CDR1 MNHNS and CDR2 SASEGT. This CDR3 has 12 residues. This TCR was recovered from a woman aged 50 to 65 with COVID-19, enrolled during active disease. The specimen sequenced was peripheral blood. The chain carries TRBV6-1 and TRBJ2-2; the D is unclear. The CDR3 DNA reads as TGTGCCAGCAGTGAAGCGCGATCGAGGCTGTTTTTT. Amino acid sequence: CASSEARSRLFF.